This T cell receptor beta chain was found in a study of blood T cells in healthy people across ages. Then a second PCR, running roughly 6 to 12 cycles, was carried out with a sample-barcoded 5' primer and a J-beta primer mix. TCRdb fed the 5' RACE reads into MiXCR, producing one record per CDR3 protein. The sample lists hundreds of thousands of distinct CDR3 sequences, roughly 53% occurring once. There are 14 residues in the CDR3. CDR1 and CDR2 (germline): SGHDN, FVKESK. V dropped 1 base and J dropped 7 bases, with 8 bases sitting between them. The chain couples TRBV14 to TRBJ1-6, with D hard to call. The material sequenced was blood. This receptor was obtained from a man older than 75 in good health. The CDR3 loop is CASSQGHPNSPLHF. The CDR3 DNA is TGTGCCAGCAGCCAAGGACACCCGAATTCACCCCTCCACTTT.